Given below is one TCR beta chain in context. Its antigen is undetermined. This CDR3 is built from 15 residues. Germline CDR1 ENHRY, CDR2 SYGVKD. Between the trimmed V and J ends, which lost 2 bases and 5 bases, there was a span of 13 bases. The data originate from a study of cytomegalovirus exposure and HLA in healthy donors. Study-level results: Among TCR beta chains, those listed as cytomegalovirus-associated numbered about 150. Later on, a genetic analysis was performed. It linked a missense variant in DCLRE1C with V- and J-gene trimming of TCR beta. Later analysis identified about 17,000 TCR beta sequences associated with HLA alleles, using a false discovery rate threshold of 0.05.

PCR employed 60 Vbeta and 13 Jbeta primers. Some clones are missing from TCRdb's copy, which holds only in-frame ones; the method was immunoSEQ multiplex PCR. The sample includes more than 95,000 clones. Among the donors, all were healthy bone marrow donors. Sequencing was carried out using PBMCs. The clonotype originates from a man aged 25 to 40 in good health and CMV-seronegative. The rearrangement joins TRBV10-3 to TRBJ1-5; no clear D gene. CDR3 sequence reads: CAISEREGTDQPQHF. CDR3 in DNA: TGTGCCATCAGTGAGCGTGAGGGAACGGATCAGCCCCAGCATTTT.